The 12 T cell receptor beta chains below all came from one sample that was sequenced in a study of blood T cells in healthy people across ages. A second PCR, run for roughly 7 to 12 cycles, used a sample-barcoded 5' primer plus a J-beta primer mix. TCRdb recomputed calls from the 5' RACE reads with MiXCR, one row per CDR3 protein. The sample yields over 700,000 distinct CDR3 sequences, roughly 25% seen once. Separately, the same data were catalogued under a study of T cells of mothers and their children.

Material: blood. All receptors come from a boy under 18 in good health.

The chain joins TRBV6-2 or TRBV6-3 to TRBJ2-5; 7 bases are a match to TRBD2. This CDR3 has 14 residues. V gave up 5 bases and J gave up 2 bases; unmatched junction bases: 5. The germline CDR1 and CDR2 sequences are MNHEY and SVGEGT. DNA of the CDR3: TGTGCCAGCAGTCCCACTAGCGAGCAAGAGACCCAGTACTTC. Translation: CASSPTSEQETQYF.

This chain uses TRBV15 with TRBJ2-2; D is ambiguous. This CDR3 has 12 residues. V shed 6 bases and J shed 5 bases, with 7 bases lying between them. CDR1 is LNHNV, CDR2 YYDKDF, per germline (reference sequence). The CDR3 sequence: CATSYLTGELFF. CDR3 DNA: TGTGCCACCAGTTATCTGACCGGGGAGCTGTTTTTT.

This clonotype was picked up one time. The rearrangement links TRBV2 to TRBJ2-7, with D possibly matching TRBD1 (6 bases). CDR3 length: 12 amino acids. The germline V gene has CDR1 SNHLY and CDR2 FYNNEI. Trimming pared 6 bases from V and 6 bases from J, leaving 12 bases between. The CDR3 coding sequence is TGTGCCAGCAGACAGGGTAGTACCGAGCAGTACTTC. It translates to CASRQGSTEQYF.

J is TRBJ1-1 and V is TRBV7-9; a weak D match, TRBD1 (5 bases). CDR1 is SEHNR, CDR2 FQNEAQ, per germline (reference sequence). V was shortened by 6 bases and J by 3 bases, with 8 bases between the two germline ends. The CDR3 loop spans 12 amino acids. For the CDR3, the DNA is TGTGCCAGCAGTGGGGGGTACACTGAAGCTTTCTTT. Protein sequence: CASSGGYTEAFF.

This clonotype was detected a few times. The chain couples TRBV29-1 to TRBJ2-5; unclear D gene. Judging by the DNA end, TRBJ2-1 fits better; the J call may be wrong. CDR1 and CDR2 from the germline V gene are SQVTM and ANQGSEA. The CDR3 consists of 13 residues. CDR3 sequence reads: CSVDYLGSNEQFF. The CDR3 nucleotides read TGCAGCGTTGATTATTTGGGTTCCAATGAGCAGTTCTTC.

The V gene is TRBV5-1, the J gene TRBJ2-5; no definite D call. Germline V lookup: CDR1 SGHRS, CDR2 YFSETQ. The V gene lost 3 bases and the J gene lost 2 bases, with 11 bases spanning the gap. The CDR3 loop spans 14 amino acids. The DNA of the CDR3 is TGCGCCAGCAGCTCTGGCCGAATGCAAGAGACCCAGTACTTC. Translated, it gives CASSSGRMQETQYF.

The chain recombines TRBV29-1 with TRBJ2-5; 7 bases map to TRBD2. With the DNA end fitting TRBJ2-7 better, the J assignment may be wrong. Germline CDR1 is SQVTM and CDR2 is ANQGSEA. The CDR3 sequence is 15 residues long. The DNA for the CDR3 is TGCAGCGCCCGCCTTTTGGCGGGAGTCGGGGGCGAGCAGTACTTC. Translation gives CSARLLAGVGGEQYF.

V gene TRBV5-1 combines with J gene TRBJ2-2, with TRBD2 matching 10 bases. V was pared by 0 bases and J by 7 bases, with 9 bases of the junction left unmatched. Germline V gives CDR1 SGHRS, CDR2 YFSETQ. The CDR3 runs to 17 residues. The CDR3 loop is CASSLAPSGSLFGELFF. CDR3 nucleotides: TGCGCCAGCAGCTTGGCTCCTAGCGGGAGTCTCTTCGGGGAGCTGTTTTTT.

J is TRBJ2-5 and V is TRBV12-3 or TRBV12-4; weak D call: TRBD1 (5 bases). This CDR3 spans 14 amino acids. V was cut by 4 bases and J by 4 bases, with 13 bases left in between. The CDR3 here is CASSSGVGRETQYF. The CDR3 DNA follows: TGTGCCAGCAGTTCTGGGGTGGGGCGAGAGACCCAGTACTTC.

This clonotype was detected a few times. CDR3 DNA sequence: TGTGCCAGCAGCTTAGCGAACCAGGGGGCCTTCTATGGCTACACCTTC. This gives the protein CASSLANQGAFYGYTF. J is TRBJ1-2 and V is TRBV7-9; 8 nucleotides match TRBD1. Trimming took 0 bases from V and 4 from J; bases not matched to a gene: 7. Per germline, CDR1 SEHNR and CDR2 FQNEAQ (reference sequence). This CDR3 has 16 residues.

The chain is built from TRBV20-1 and TRBJ2-6, with a tentative D call TRBD2 (5 bases). Trimming cost V 6 bases and J 2 bases, with 11 bases left between them. CDR3 length: 14 residues. Germline V CDR1 and CDR2: DFQATT, SNEGSKA (reference sequence). The CDR3 DNA reads TGCAGTGCGCAAGCGAGGGCTGGGGCCAACGTCCTGACTTTC. The encoded protein is CSAQARAGANVLTF.

This clonotype was seen only a few times. The V call is TRBV29-1, the J call TRBJ2-5, with D unclear. The J call is in doubt because the DNA end fits TRBJ2-7 better. Germline values: CDR1 SQVTM, CDR2 ANQGSEA. This CDR3 spans 12 amino acids. The CDR3, as DNA: TGCAGCGCAGACACGGACTCCTACGAGCAGTACTTC. The encoded protein is CSADTDSYEQYF.